This TCR beta chain was sequenced in a study of blood T cell repertoires in COVID-19. Per the original data handling: Scientists estimated how many nucleated cells there were by amplifying reference gene primers. Libraries were prepared by immunoSEQ multiplex PCR; TCRdb keeps only in-frame clonotypes and omits some of them. That table gives V, J and clone size, and the DNA gave D and trimming. The table has about 170,000 clones, approximately 86% seen once; the top ten hold approximately 1.3%. This CDR3 comprises 15 residues. Trimming removed 6 bases from V and 1 base from J, with 16 bases in between. CDR1 SGHDT and CDR2 YYEEEE come from the germline V gene.

The sample comprised peripheral blood. This chain joins TRBV5-6 and TRBJ2-5; possibly TRBD2 for D (6 bases). The TCR originated in a man aged 55 to 69 who had recovered from COVID-19. The DNA for the CDR3 is TGTGCCAGCAACGTGCGGGGTCTGGGCCAAGAGACCCAGTACTTC. It yields the protein CASNVRGLGQETQYF.